A single T cell receptor (beta chain) is shown here with its context. Antigen unknown. In germline, CDR1 is MDHEN, CDR2 SYDVKM. The CDR3 sequence is 12 residues long. J gave up 12 bases and V 5 bases, and 7 bases lay outside the gene matches. This sample is drawn from a study of regulatory T cells. Study-level points and caveats: Skewed V and J usage and few unique V-J pairs marked patient repertoires, most in Tregs. In CD3G-deficient patients, conventional CD4+ T cells were enriched for hydrophobic CDR3 residues at positions 6 and 7.

A couple of CD3G-deficient patients had more severe autoimmunity; all had some. Sorting split CD4+ cells into CD25-high CD127-low Tregs and CD25-low CD127-high conventional T cells. The PCR used 52 TRBV and 13 TRBJ primers. The protocol was immunoSEQ multiplex PCR, while the TCRdb copy is restricted to in-frame clones and leaves out a portion. Here the sample spans tens of thousands of clones, over 90% being singletons. The sample was conventional CD4+ T cells sorted from blood. This TCR was recovered from a child under 10 years old with CD3G deficiency. This chain uses TRBV28 with TRBJ2-1; 7 nucleotides line up with TRBD2. Here the CDR3 reads CASSQRDGGQFF. The CDR3, as DNA: TGTGCCAGCAGTCAGCGGGACGGCGGGCAGTTCTTC.